The 7 T cell receptor beta chains in this list originate from one sample, sequenced in a study of cytomegalovirus exposure and HLA in healthy donors. Researchers ran the PCR with 60 Vbeta and 13 Jbeta primers. Clones were sequenced by immunoSEQ multiplex PCR, and TCRdb holds only the in-frame ones, with some missing. In the table there are 150,000 or so clones, about three fifths of which are singletons. Sequenced material: PBMCs. The receptors here all came from a woman aged 25 to 39 in good health and CMV-seropositive.

This sequence joins TRBV5-4 and TRBJ1-2; D is possibly TRBD1 (5 bases). The CDR3 is 13 amino acids. Per the germline V gene, CDR1 is SGHNT and CDR2 is YYREEE (reference sequence). The germline V and J ends were trimmed by 4 bases and 10 bases, with 17 bases remaining between them. The CDR3 DNA is TGTGCCAGCAGCCCTGGAGGGGAACTCGACTACACCTTC. This encodes CASSPGGELDYTF.

The genes are TRBV27 and TRBJ2-6, with D hard to call. Germline CDR1 MNHEY, CDR2 SMNVEV (reference sequence). This CDR3 comprises 13 residues. Trimming pared 6 bases from V and 0 bases from J, leaving 3 bases between. CDR3 loop: CASRSSGANVLTF. The CDR3 DNA follows: TGTGCCAGCAGGAGCTCTGGGGCCAACGTCCTGACTTTC.

This rearrangement joins TRBV13 to TRBJ1-4; no clear D gene. The CDR3 has 13 residues. Trimming took 1 base from V and 11 from J, leaving 11 bases between them. CDR1 is PRHDT and CDR2 is FYEKMQ in the germline V gene (reference sequence). The CDR3 sequence is CASSLASREKLFF. The DNA for the CDR3 is TGTGCCAGCAGCTTAGCCTCGCGGGAGAAACTGTTTTTT.

The chain uses TRBV2 and TRBJ2-1; possibly TRBD2 for D (6 bases). V lost 11 bases and J lost 4, with 21 bases in between. Germline-derived CDR1 and CDR2 are SNHLY and FYNNEI. CDR3 size: 15 residues. This CDR3 is CAGTPRDGGYNEQFF. The CDR3 coding sequence is TGTGCCGGGACCCCCCGGGACGGGGGTTACAATGAGCAGTTCTTC.

This chain connects TRBV5-1 to TRBJ2-7; TRBD2 matches 9 bases. Losses at the gene ends were 0 bases for V and 2 bases for J; bases not matched to a gene: 12. Germline V lookup: CDR1 SGHRS, CDR2 YFSETQ. CDR3 size: 18 residues. The CDR3 reads CASSLAPASGNFPYEQYF. As DNA, the CDR3 is TGCGCCAGCAGCTTGGCCCCCGCTAGCGGGAATTTCCCCTACGAGCAGTACTTC.

This clone is termed medium-sized (0.01 to 0.1%). The sample holds other DNA sequences that translate to the same CDR3. The chain links TRBV11-3 to TRBJ1-1, with D perhaps matching TRBD1 (5 bases). The CDR3 has 15 amino acids. Germline V CDR1 and CDR2: SGHNT, YENEEA. V lost 0 bases, J lost 1 base, and 9 bases lay in between. In nucleotides, the CDR3 is TGTGCCAGCAGCTTAGATCTCACAGGGAACACTGAAGCTTTCTTT. It encodes CASSLDLTGNTEAFF.

This clone turned up a few times. The chain combines TRBV5-6 with TRBJ2-1; 7 nucleotides line up with TRBD2. The CDR3 contains 14 residues. CDR1 is SGHDT and CDR2 is YYEEEE in the germline V gene. J lost 8 bases, V lost 3 bases, and 8 bases had no gene match. The CDR3 region is CASSSGLVFDEQFF. The CDR3, as DNA: TGTGCCAGCAGCTCCGGACTAGTTTTTGATGAGCAGTTCTTC.